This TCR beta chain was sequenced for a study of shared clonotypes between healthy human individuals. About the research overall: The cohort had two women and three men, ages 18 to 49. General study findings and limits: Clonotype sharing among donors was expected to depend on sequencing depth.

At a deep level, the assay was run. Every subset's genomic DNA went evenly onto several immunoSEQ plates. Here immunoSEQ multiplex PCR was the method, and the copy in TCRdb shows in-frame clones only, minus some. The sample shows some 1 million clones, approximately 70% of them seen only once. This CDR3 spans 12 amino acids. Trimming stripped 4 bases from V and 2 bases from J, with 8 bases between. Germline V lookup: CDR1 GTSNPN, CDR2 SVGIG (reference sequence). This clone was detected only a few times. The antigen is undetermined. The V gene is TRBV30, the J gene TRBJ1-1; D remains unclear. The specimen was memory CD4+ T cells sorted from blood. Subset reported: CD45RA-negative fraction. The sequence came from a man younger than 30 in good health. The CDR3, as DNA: TGTGCCTGGAAGGGCAGAAACACTGAAGCTTTCTTT. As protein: CAWKGRNTEAFF.